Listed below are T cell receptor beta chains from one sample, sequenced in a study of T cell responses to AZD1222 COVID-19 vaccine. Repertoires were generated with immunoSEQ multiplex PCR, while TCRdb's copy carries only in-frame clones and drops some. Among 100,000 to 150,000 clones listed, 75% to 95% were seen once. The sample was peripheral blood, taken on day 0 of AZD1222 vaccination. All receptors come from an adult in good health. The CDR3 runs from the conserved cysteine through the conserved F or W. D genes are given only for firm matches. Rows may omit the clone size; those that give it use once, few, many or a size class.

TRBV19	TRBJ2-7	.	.	TGTGCCAGTAGTATAGTTGGCGCGGCTGCGAGCTCCTACGAGCAGTACTTC	CASSIVGAAASSYEQYF
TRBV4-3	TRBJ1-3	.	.	TGCGCCAGCAGCCAAGATGATCCGGGGACTGGAAACACCATATATTTT	CASSQDDPGTGNTIYF
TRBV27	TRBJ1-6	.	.	TGTGCCAGCAGTTCTGGGACGGGGAATTCACCCCTCCACTTT	CASSSGTGNSPLHF
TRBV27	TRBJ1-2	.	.	TGTGCCAGCAGTTTATCAGACAGCGGTTTTGGTGGCTACACCTTC	CASSLSDSGFGGYTF
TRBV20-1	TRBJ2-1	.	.	TGCAGTACCGGACGGGACAATGAGCAGTTCTTC	CSTGRDNEQFF
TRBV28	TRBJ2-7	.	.	TGTGCCAGCAAGCCCAAACGCTCCCTCGAGCAGTACTTC	CASKPKRSLEQYF
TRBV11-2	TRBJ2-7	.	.	TGTGCCAGTCGAAACCGGGACGGCTCCTACGAGCAGTACTTC	CASRNRDGSYEQYF
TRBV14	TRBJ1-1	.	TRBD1	TGTGCCAGCAGCCAGCCGACAGGGTTGGGCACTGAAGCTTTCTTT	CASSQPTGLGTEAFF
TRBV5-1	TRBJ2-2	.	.	TGCGCCAGCAGCTTGATAAGGGGAACCACCGGGGAGCTGTTTTTT	CASSLIRGTTGELFF
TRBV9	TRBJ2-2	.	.	TGTGCCAGCAGCGTAGCTCGGGGGCGGGGGAACACCGGGGAGCTGTTTTTT	CASSVARGRGNTGELFF
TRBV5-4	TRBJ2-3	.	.	TGTGCCAGCAGCTTGGGGTCCTCGGATACGCAGTATTTT	CASSLGSSDTQYF
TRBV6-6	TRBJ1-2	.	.	TGTGCCAGTAACGATCAGGCTCACTATGGCTACACCTTC	CASNDQAHYGYTF
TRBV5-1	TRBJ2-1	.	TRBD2	TGCGCCAGCAGCTTGGGTCCCGTAGCTAGCGGGAGGAGGATTAATGAGCAGTTCTTC	CASSLGPVASGRRINEQFF
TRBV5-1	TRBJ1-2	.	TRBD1	TGCGCCAGCAGCTTGGTTATCCGACAGGGGAGGCGAGTTGGCTACACCTTC	CASSLVIRQGRRVGYTF
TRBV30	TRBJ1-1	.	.	TGTGCCTGGAGCGGACAGATAAACACTGAAGCTTTCTTT	CAWSGQINTEAFF
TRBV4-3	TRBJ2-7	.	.	TGCGCCAGCAGCCAAGCTTACAGGGGAGCGGGCTACGAGCAGTACTTC	CASSQAYRGAGYEQYF
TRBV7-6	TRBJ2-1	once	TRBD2	TGTGCCAGCAGCTTAGTAGCGGGGGGCTACAATGAGCAGTTCTTC	CASSLVAGGYNEQFF
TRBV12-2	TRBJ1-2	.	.	TGTGCAAGTCGCTTCCGTGGGGAGAACTATGGCTACACCTTC	CASRFRGENYGYTF
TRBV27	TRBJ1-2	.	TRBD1	TGTGCCAGCACCGCAGGGGGCAGTAACTATGGCTACACCTTC	CASTAGGSNYGYTF
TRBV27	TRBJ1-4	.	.	TGTGCCAGCAGTTGGAGACAGCCCAACGAAAAACTGTTTTTT	CASSWRQPNEKLFF
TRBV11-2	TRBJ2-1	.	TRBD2	TGTGCCAGCAGCTTAGATCTCTTAGTGGCTAGCGGACTCTACAATGAGCAGTTCTTC	CASSLDLLVASGLYNEQFF
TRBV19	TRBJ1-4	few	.	TGTGCCAGTAGGCTCGGGGGGTCGAATGAAAAACTGTTTTTT	CASRLGGSNEKLFF
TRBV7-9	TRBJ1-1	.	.	TGTGCCAGCAGCTTAGGTGTCACTGAAGCTTTCTTT	CASSLGVTEAFF
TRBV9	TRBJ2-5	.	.	TGTGCCAGCAGCGGAGCGGCTCAAGAGACCCAGTACTTC	CASSGAAQETQYF
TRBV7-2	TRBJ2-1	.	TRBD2	TGTGCCAGCAGCTTAGATGCTAGCGGGATCTTATTTCGGTACAATGAGCAGTTCTTC	CASSLDASGILFRYNEQFF
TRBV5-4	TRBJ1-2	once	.	TGTGCCATCCAACAGGGATCTCAAGGCTACACCTTC	CAIQQGSQGYTF
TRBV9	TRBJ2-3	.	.	TGTGCCAGCAGCCCTTGGGGTAATACGCAGTATTTT	CASSPWGNTQYF
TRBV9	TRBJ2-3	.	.	TGTGCCAGCAGCCAAGAGGTGGGTCCCGGAGATACGCAGTATTTT	CASSQEVGPGDTQYF
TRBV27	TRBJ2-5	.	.	TGTGCCAGCAGTTCATCGTGGGGGTTTGAGACCCAGTACTTC	CASSSSWGFETQYF
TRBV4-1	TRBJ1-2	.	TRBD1	TGCGCCAGCACATATGACAGGGGGAGCTATGGCTACACCTTC	CASTYDRGSYGYTF
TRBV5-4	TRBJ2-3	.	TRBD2	TGTGCCAGCAGCTTGTGGCTAGCGGGAGCCCCCACAGATACGCAGTATTTT	CASSLWLAGAPTDTQYF
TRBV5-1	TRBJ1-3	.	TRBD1	TGCGCCAGCAGCTTGTTTATGGGGACAGCCTCTGGAAACACCATATATTTT	CASSLFMGTASGNTIYF
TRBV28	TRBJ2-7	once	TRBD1	TGTGCCAGCAGCTACGGGACAGGATGGTACGAGCAGTACTTC	CASSYGTGWYEQYF
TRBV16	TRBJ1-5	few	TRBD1	TGTGCCAGCAGTCAGGGGGGATCGGGTCAGCCCCAGCATTTT	CASSQGGSGQPQHF
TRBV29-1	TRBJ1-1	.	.	TGCAGCGCAGGACGGGAGAACACTGAAGCTTTCTTT	CSAGRENTEAFF
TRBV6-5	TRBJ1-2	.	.	TGTGCCAGCAGTTTGGCAGGGGCTGGCTACACCTTC	CASSLAGAGYTF
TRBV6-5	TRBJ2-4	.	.	TGTGCCAGCAAGAGCGGCAAAAACATTCAGTACTTC	CASKSGKNIQYF
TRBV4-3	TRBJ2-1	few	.	TGCGCCAGCAGCCAAGATCCCTCCGGGGCGACAGGTAGGAATGAGCAGTTCTTC	CASSQDPSGATGRNEQFF
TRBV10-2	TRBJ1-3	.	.	TGCGCCAGCAGTAGCTCCTTAGGGGCTGGAAACACCATATATTTT	CASSSSLGAGNTIYF
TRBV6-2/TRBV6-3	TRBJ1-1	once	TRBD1	TGTGCCAGCAGCAATTCCCCAGGGGGGCCTGAAGCTTTCTTT	CASSNSPGGPEAFF
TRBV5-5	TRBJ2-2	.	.	TGTGCCAGCAGCTACCCCTTTAACACCGGGGAGCTGTTTTTT	CASSYPFNTGELFF
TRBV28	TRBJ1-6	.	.	TGTGCCAGCAGTTTCCCACAAGATTCACCCCTCCACTTT	CASSFPQDSPLHF
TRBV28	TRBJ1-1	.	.	TGTGCCAGCAGCTCCCCGGCGTATGATGGTGGCACTGAAGCTTTCTTT	CASSSPAYDGGTEAFF